These T cell receptor beta chains were read from a single sample in a study of blood T cell repertoires in COVID-19. Using immunoSEQ multiplex PCR, the repertoire was profiled, and TCRdb retains in-frame clones only, with some absent. The sample has some 100,000 clones, approximately 92% seen once. Sequencing input: peripheral blood. The origin of the receptors is a man aged 50-60 years with active COVID-19. The CDR3 runs from the conserved cysteine through the conserved F or W. A D gene is named only where the DNA matches it firmly. Clone size appears in some rows only: once, few, many, or a class for an expanded clone.

V gene	clone size	J gene	D gene	CDR3 protein	CDR3 DNA
TRBV12-5	NA	TRBJ2-3	NA	CASGLASSGYTDTQYF	TGTGCTAGTGGTTTGGCGTCCAGCGGGTACACAGATACGCAGTATTTT
TRBV30	NA	TRBJ2-5	TRBD2	CAWSSGLGVQETQYF	TGTGCCTGGAGTTCCGGACTAGGGGTCCAAGAGACCCAGTACTTC
TRBV30	NA	TRBJ1-6	NA	CACHVTLNSPLHF	TGTGCCTGCCACGTAACTTTAAATTCACCCCTCCACTTT
TRBV2	NA	TRBJ2-7	TRBD2	CASSEPSGTRKDEQYF	TGTGCCAGCAGTGAACCTAGCGGGACAAGAAAGGACGAGCAGTACTTC
TRBV3-1/TRBV3-2	NA	TRBJ2-7	TRBD2	CASSQAGTSGSYEQYF	TGTGCCAGCAGCCAAGCCGGGACTAGCGGGAGTTACGAGCAGTACTTC
TRBV5-1	NA	TRBJ2-2	NA	CASSLAPRGGTGELFF	TGCGCCAGCAGCTTGGCCCCCAGGGGAGGGACCGGGGAGCTGTTTTTT
TRBV10-2	NA	TRBJ2-7	NA	CASSPGHGYEQYF	TGCGCCAGCAGTCCGGGACACGGTTACGAGCAGTACTTC
TRBV2	NA	TRBJ2-5	NA	CASSNSFQETQYF	TGTGCCAGCAGTAACAGTTTCCAAGAGACCCAGTACTTC
TRBV5-1	NA	TRBJ2-3	TRBD2	CASSLGLAGGSTDTQYF	TGCGCCAGCAGCTTGGGGCTAGCGGGAGGCAGCACAGATACGCAGTATTTT
TRBV6-5	NA	TRBJ1-1	NA	CASSPTSRAEAFF	TGTGCCAGCAGTCCTACTTCTCGAGCTGAAGCTTTCTTT
TRBV18	NA	TRBJ2-1	NA	CASSLRGRGQGKRGNSYNEQFF	TGTGCCAGCTCACTAAGGGGGCGAGGACAGGGAAAGCGGGGCAACTCCTACAATGAGCAGTTCTTC
TRBV5-1	few	TRBJ2-1	NA	CASSLAQGSYNEQFF	TGCGCCAGCAGCTTGGCGCAGGGTTCCTACAATGAGCAGTTCTTC
TRBV5-1	NA	TRBJ2-1	TRBD1	CASSYSGQGRNEQFF	TGCGCCAGCAGCTACTCGGGACAGGGGCGGAATGAGCAGTTCTTC
TRBV2	NA	TRBJ1-1	NA	CASKGRTVQNTEAFF	TGTGCCAGCAAGGGGAGGACTGTTCAGAACACTGAAGCTTTCTTT
TRBV28	NA	TRBJ2-5	TRBD2	CASSSTSGSRKTQYF	TGTGCCAGCAGTTCGACTAGCGGGAGTAGAAAGACCCAGTACTTC
TRBV5-1	NA	TRBJ2-5	NA	CASSLAGGGGETQYF	TGCGCCAGCAGCTTGGCCGGTGGGGGAGGAGAGACCCAGTACTTC
TRBV18	NA	TRBJ1-4	TRBD1	CASSPGQREKLFF	TGTGCCAGCTCACCGGGACAGCGTGAAAAACTGTTTTTT
TRBV18	NA	TRBJ1-5	NA	CASSPPGFPRGNQPQHF	TGTGCCAGCTCACCGCCAGGGTTCCCTCGGGGCAATCAGCCCCAGCATTTT
TRBV15	once	TRBJ2-6	NA	CATSRDRVAANVLTF	TGTGCCACCAGCAGAGATCGGGTGGCGGCCAACGTCCTGACTTTC
TRBV5-6	NA	TRBJ1-4	NA	CASSQRPSDEKLFF	TGTGCCAGCAGCCAGCGCCCGAGCGATGAAAAACTGTTTTTT
TRBV6-5	NA	TRBJ1-2	NA	CATIDWNYGYTF	TGTGCCACTATTGACTGGAACTATGGCTACACCTTC
TRBV5-4	NA	TRBJ2-7	TRBD2	CASSSKREGRIEQYF	TGTGCCAGCAGCTCGAAGCGGGAGGGTCGGATCGAGCAGTACTTC